The source of this TCR beta chain is a study of cytomegalovirus exposure and HLA in healthy donors. Study results and caveats: Sequencing depth roughly uniform across donors was assumed in presence/absence analyses.

The CDR3 totals 16 residues. In germline, CDR1 is SSHAT, CDR2 FNYEAQ (reference sequence). For this clone: The target antigen is unknown. At one end the junction does not follow the germline gene, possibly because of a read error.

Both 60 Vbeta primers and 13 Jbeta primers went into the PCR. TCRdb keeps only in-frame clones here, not all; method: immunoSEQ multiplex PCR. The sample gives 150,000 to 200,000 clones, 70% to 80% of which show up once; 1.6% is in the top ten. The sequencing input was PBMCs. The chain has TRBV7-7 and TRBJ1-3; unclear D gene. The TCR originated in a woman aged 45-65 years in good health and CMV-seronegative. The CDR3 coding sequence is TGTGCTAGCAGCTTAGGCCCGGGAGGGACTGGAAACACCATATATTTT. Protein product: CASSLGPGGTGNTIYF.